The 7 T cell receptor beta chains below come from one sample, sequenced in a study of T cell changes during pregnancy in multiple sclerosis. Sequenced by immunoSEQ multiplex PCR; TCRdb stores in-frame clones only, minus some. The sample lists 91,000 or so clones; over 85% were seen once. The source material was peripheral blood, sampled after pregnancy. The receptors derive from a female donor with multiple sclerosis, enrolled in a pregnancy study.

The genes are TRBV7-2 and TRBJ2-4; maybe TRBD2 (7 bases). Trimming cost V 5 bases and J 8 bases, with 22 bases left between them. Germline-derived CDR1 and CDR2 are SGHTA and FQGNSA. The CDR3 has 16 residues. The chain's CDR3 is CASSRRGAGVGDIQYF. The DNA of the CDR3 is TGTGCCAGCAGCCGACGGGGGGCGGGGGTTGGAGACATTCAGTACTTC. Using reference TRBV7-2 and TRBJ2-4 for the parts outside the CDR3, the full variable domain is GAGVSQSPSNKVTEKGKDVELRCDPISGHTALYWYRQSLGQGLEFLIYFQGNSAPDKSGLPSDRFSAERTGGSVSTLTIQRTQQEDSAVYLCASSRRGAGVGDIQYFGAGTRLSVL.

The rearrangement links TRBV27 to TRBJ2-2; 10 bases fit TRBD2. Unmatched junction bases numbered 11, after V lost 4 bases and J lost 3 bases. Per the germline V gene, CDR1 is MNHEY and CDR2 is SMNVEV (reference sequence). This CDR3 spans 18 amino acids. This chain's CDR3 is CASSSPLTLAGYTGELFF. The CDR3 DNA sequence: TGTGCCAGCAGTTCCCCATTAACACTAGCGGGGTACACCGGGGAGCTGTTTTTT.

The chain is built from TRBV7-9 and TRBJ1-4; 7 bases match TRBD1. V was clipped by 5 bases and J by 4 bases; unmatched bases: 7. The CDR3 loop spans 15 amino acids. In germline, CDR1 is SEHNR, CDR2 FQNEAQ (reference sequence). This CDR3 reads CASSQGGQFNEKLFF. The DNA for the CDR3 is TGTGCCAGCAGCCAGGGGGGACAGTTTAATGAAAAACTGTTTTTT.

CDR3 coding DNA: TGTGCCAGCAGTTTCTCGGTTGGGAGTAGCACAGATACGCAGTATTTT. This codes for CASSFSVGSSTDTQYF. The J gene is TRBJ2-3, the V gene TRBV28; D might be TRBD2 (5 bases). This CDR3 contains 16 residues. In germline, CDR1 is MDHEN, CDR2 SYDVKM. Trimming removed 3 bases from V and 0 bases from J, with 13 bases in between. Variable domain in full (rest from reference TRBV28 and TRBJ2-3): DVKVTQSSRYLVKRTGEKVFLECVQDMDHENMFWYRQDPGLGLRLIYFSYDVKMKEKGDIPEGYSVSREKKERFSLILESASTNQTSMYLCASSFSVGSSTDTQYFGPGTRLTVL.

The chain recombines TRBV19 with TRBJ1-1; D gene ambiguous. The CDR3 totals 11 residues. CDR1 LNHDA and CDR2 SQIVND come from the germline V gene (reference sequence). V was pared by 5 bases and J by 4 bases, with 5 bases between. CDR3 in amino acids: CASSRSTEAFF. In nucleotides, the CDR3 is TGTGCCAGTAGTCGGAGCACTGAAGCTTTCTTT.

The chain carries TRBV28 and TRBJ2-1, with 12 bases lining up with TRBD2. Germline-derived CDR1 and CDR2 are MDHEN and SYDVKM. V was pared by 3 bases and J by 2 bases, with 20 bases of the junction left unmatched. This CDR3 is built from 22 residues. The CDR3 coding sequence is TGTGCCAGCAGTTTCACTGACCTCCCCGGACTAGCGGGACGACATGCCTACAATGAGCAGTTCTTC. Protein product: CASSFTDLPGLAGRHAYNEQFF.

This chain connects TRBV7-6 to TRBJ1-1; D perhaps matches TRBD1 (5 bases). This CDR3 contains 14 residues. Germline V gene data show CDR1 as SGHVS and CDR2 as FNYEAQ. Trimming shortened V by 3 bases and J by 2 bases, and 10 bases separated the two germline ends. Here the CDR3 DNA reads TGTGCCAGCAGCTTCTTTACAGGAAACACTGAAGCTTTCTTT. This gives the protein CASSFFTGNTEAFF.